This TCR beta chain was found in a study of OX40 agonist ivuxolimab in advanced cancers. Whole-study context: Patients assigned to dose escalation were diagnosed with hepatocellular carcinoma, melanoma, renal cell or head and neck cancer.

Peripheral blood came from all dose cohorts at three timepoints. The germline gives CDR1 SGHNT, CDR2 YYREEE (reference sequence). V gave up 2 bases and J gave up 5 bases; unmatched junction bases: 4. CDR3 length: 15 amino acids. The assay was immunoSEQ multiplex PCR, and TCRdb's table has in-frame clones only and misses some. In the table there are 50,000 to 75,000 clones, 80% to 95% of which are singletons. This clonotype was sampled from an adult with an advanced solid tumor such as melanoma, head and neck, liver or kidney cancer. This chain links TRBV5-4 with TRBJ1-1, with 12 bases aligning to TRBD1. The sample consisted of CD4+ or CD8+ T cells sorted from blood, taken in a trial of the OX40 agonist ivuxolimab. The CDR3 reads CASSFGTGGITEAFF. The CDR3 DNA reads as TGTGCCAGCAGCTTCGGGACAGGGGGCATTACTGAAGCTTTCTTT.